These T cell receptor beta chains were read from a single sample in a study of yellow fever vaccine responses in identical twins. From the RT-PCR reads, TCRdb called clonotypes with MiXCR, one entry per CDR3 protein. Of about 23,000 distinct CDR3 sequences listed, under 80% were seen once; the top ten hold around 4.8%. Sequenced here: T cells from blood (PBMCs), unsorted or a sorted subset (not recorded which), sampled before or after yellow fever vaccination (not recorded which). All receptors derive from a woman between 18 and 30 years old who received the yellow fever vaccine. CDR3s leave out the opening cysteine and the closing phenylalanine or tryptophan. D genes are given only for firm matches. Clone size is stated in some rows and not others, as once, few, many or a class when expanded.

v_call,j_call,clone_size,d_call,cdr3_aa
TRBV18,TRBJ1-6,NA,TRBD1,ASSTSDRVNSPLH
TRBV6-5,TRBJ2-3,few,NA,ASRYSGDSTDTQY
TRBV12-3/TRBV12-4,TRBJ2-7,NA,NA,ASTPGLEQY
TRBV29-1,TRBJ2-7,few,NA,SVGLNMDEQY
TRBV7-2,TRBJ1-3,NA,NA,ASSLAASPFVGNTIY
TRBV3-1,TRBJ1-4,NA,NA,ASSVRGHKREKLF
TRBV14,TRBJ2-7,few,NA,ASSPEQVSFYEQY
TRBV5-6,TRBJ2-7,NA,NA,ASSLGPREQY
TRBV23-1,TRBJ2-7,few,TRBD1,ASRTGATKYEQY
TRBV18,TRBJ1-6,NA,NA,ASSPPEGSYNSPLH
TRBV7-9,TRBJ1-4,NA,NA,ASSIRELNEKLF
TRBV11-1,TRBJ2-3,NA,NA,ASSLPTEDTQY
TRBV9,TRBJ2-7,NA,TRBD2,ASSVGAGKGYEQY
TRBV24-1,TRBJ2-3,NA,NA,ATSDLKYTTQY
TRBV19,TRBJ1-4,NA,NA,ASSIGGSGEKLF
TRBV20-1,TRBJ1-2,NA,NA,SASVGVGYGYT
TRBV7-6,TRBJ2-5,NA,NA,ASSRGWTDQETQY
TRBV11-1,TRBJ1-1,few,NA,ASSLVVRNTEAF
TRBV11-2,TRBJ2-6,NA,TRBD2,ASSPRTSGGSSGANVLT
TRBV12-3/TRBV12-4,TRBJ1-6,NA,NA,ASRLDSSYNSPLH
TRBV24-1,TRBJ2-1,once,TRBD2,ATSDTRLAGSGEQF
TRBV7-9,TRBJ1-1,medium-sized,NA,ASRSQGNTEAF
TRBV5-5,TRBJ1-5,NA,TRBD1,ASSSDRNNQPQH
TRBV20-1,TRBJ2-1,NA,TRBD2,SARGQAGEQF
TRBV28,TRBJ2-7,few,NA,ASSFGQEQY
TRBV7-9,TRBJ1-2,NA,NA,ASSQGVQGIYGYT
TRBV7-9,TRBJ2-2,NA,NA,ASTYTGELF
TRBV29-1,TRBJ1-1,NA,TRBD1,SVDGTEILMNTEAF
TRBV6-2/TRBV6-3,TRBJ2-3,NA,NA,ASSYSVMSTDTQY
TRBV2,TRBJ2-7,few,NA,ASIASSSYEQY
TRBV11-2,TRBJ2-5,NA,NA,ASSFSWQETQY
TRBV2,TRBJ1-4,few,NA,ASSEALGDTTNEKLF
TRBV29-1,TRBJ2-1,NA,NA,SAESRVDEQF
TRBV10-3,TRBJ2-5,NA,NA,AISEGGKLETQY
TRBV24-1,TRBJ2-1,NA,NA,ATSDFGGNEQF
TRBV6-5,TRBJ1-3,NA,NA,ASSYSRSFGNTIY
TRBV3-1,TRBJ1-1,NA,TRBD1,ASSQETGTAEAF
TRBV13,TRBJ1-3,NA,NA,ASSRGNTIY
TRBV18,TRBJ2-3,NA,NA,ASRRDTSTDTQY
TRBV6-2/TRBV6-3,TRBJ1-1,NA,NA,ASSYPGGLNTEAF
TRBV7-9,TRBJ1-1,NA,TRBD1,ASSHKTGQNTEAF
TRBV2,TRBJ2-1,NA,NA,VSFIGVSRNEQF
TRBV15,TRBJ1-1,NA,NA,ATSRDRLSEAF
TRBV29-1,TRBJ2-1,NA,TRBD1,SAAPGGGYNEQF
TRBV6-1,TRBJ1-6,NA,NA,ASSETSSFSSPLH